The next 25 T cell receptor beta chains were all read from a single sample in a study of T-cell reconstitution after alpha-beta-depleted transplantation in children (dated by TCRdb to the mid-2010s). Per the publication, the treatment or condition label means: allogeneic hematopoietic cell transplantation with graft depleted of TCRalphabeta T cells and CD19 B cells. Library preparation was by PCR. TCRdb shows the sequencer as Illumina HiSeq 2500. To normalize quantification of the TCRbeta repertoire, the TCR libraries were built with molecular barcoding that relied on unique molecular identifiers. The public reads were reprocessed in TCRdb via fastp at Q25 and MiXCR, keeping in-frame beta chains. Each entry merges the rows of one CDR3 protein and shows their most common DNA and genes. The table for this sample lists 900,000 or so distinct CDR3 sequences; 15% to 20% of them were counted only once. Around 5.3% of the sample is in the top ten clones.

The sample in question was PBMCs, mostly from graft donor cells, obtained 360 days after TCRalphabeta/CD19-depleted stem cell transplant. The receptors originated from a male patient aged 5 to 17 who had a stem cell transplant for acute lymphoblastic leukemia, so the T cells may come from the graft donor.

The chain joins TRBV29-1 to TRBJ1-1; maybe TRBD1 (6 bases). The CDR3 spans 13 residues. Germline-derived CDR1 and CDR2 are SQVTM and ANQGSEA. The V and J ends lost 2 bases and 9 bases respectively, with 16 bases between them. CDR3 bases: TGCAGCGTTGAAAAAGCGGGGAGGGACAAAGCTTTCTTT. Amino acids: CSVEKAGRDKAFF.

This clonotype was seen many times. This chain joins TRBV14 and TRBJ2-7, with 8 bases identical to TRBD1. Germline V gene sequence: CDR1 SGHDN, CDR2 FVKESK. Trimming at V came to 4 bases and at J to 2 bases, leaving 7 bases not matched to a gene. The CDR3 is 15 residues long. This CDR3 is CASSRGTGETYEQYF. CDR3 sequence (DNA): TGTGCCAGCAGCCGTGGGACAGGAGAAACCTACGAGCAGTACTTC.

This chain connects TRBV5-1 to TRBJ2-7; a possible D gene is TRBD2 (5 bases). The CDR3 loop spans 14 amino acids. Trimming took 3 bases from V and 2 from J, leaving 12 bases between them. CDR1 and CDR2 (germline): SGHRS, YFSETQ. The CDR3 sequence: CASSWMDSAYEQYF. The DNA of the CDR3 is TGCGCCAGCAGCTGGATGGACTCGGCCTACGAGCAGTACTTC. The entire variable domain, with the rest obtained from reference TRBV5-1 and TRBJ2-7, is as follows: KAGVTQTPRYLIKTRGQQVTLSCSPISGHRSVSWYQQTPGQGLQFLFEYFSETQRNKGNFPGRFSGRQFSNSRSEMNVSTLELGDSALYLCASSWMDSAYEQYFGPGTRLTVT.

This clonotype was found many times. The rearrangement links TRBV5-1 to TRBJ2-5, with D maybe TRBD2 (6 bases). There are 15 residues in the CDR3. V lost 2 bases and J 2 bases, leaving 13 bases between the germline ends. From germline, CDR1 is SGHRS and CDR2 YFSETQ. The CDR3: CASSLILAEQETQYF. The CDR3 region has the DNA TGCGCCAGCAGCTTAATACTAGCCGAACAAGAGACCCAGTACTTC.

The genes are TRBV5-1 and TRBJ2-3, with TRBD2 as a possible D gene (5 bases). Between the trimmed V and J ends, which lost 7 bases and 3 bases, there was a span of 12 bases. Germline assignment: CDR1 SGHRS and CDR2 YFSETQ. This CDR3 contains 13 residues. In nucleotides, the CDR3 is TGCGCCAGCGCGGGCATTGGAACAGATACGCAGTATTTT. Translating it yields CASAGIGTDTQYF.

The CDR3 region has the DNA TGCGCCAGCAGCGTCGGAGGGGCTCGCTCGCTCTCCTACAATGAGCAGTTCTTC. Protein product: CASSVGGARSLSYNEQFF. The rearrangement uses TRBV5-1 and TRBJ2-1, with D maybe TRBD2 (6 bases). Deletions cut 4 bases from V and 0 bases from J, with 20 bases between. Germline V CDR1 and CDR2: SGHRS, YFSETQ. The CDR3 is made up of 18 amino acids.

This clonotype has more than one count but fewer than ten. CDR3 in DNA: TGTGCCAGTAGTCTTCGGACTAGCGGGAGTGAGACCCAGTACTTC. This gives the protein CASSLRTSGSETQYF. The chain uses TRBV19 and TRBJ2-5; 13 nucleotides line up with TRBD2. The CDR3 contains 15 residues. Trimming took 5 bases from V and 5 from J; bases not matched to a gene: 5. Germline CDR1 LNHDA, CDR2 SQIVND (reference sequence).

This clonotype was observed a handful of times. The J gene is TRBJ2-7, the V gene TRBV7-8; no definite D call. This CDR3 is 12 amino acids long. Trimming stripped 4 bases from V and 6 bases from J, with 10 bases between. Germline assignment: CDR1 SGHVS and CDR2 FQNEAQ. In nucleotides, the CDR3 is TGTGCCAGCAGCTATACTTTTGGCGAGCAGTACTTC. Amino acids: CASSYTFGEQYF. Full variable domain (outside the CDR3, taken from reference TRBV7-8 and TRBJ2-7): GAGVSQSPRYKVAKRGQDVALRCDPISGHVSLFWYQQALGQGPEFLTYFQNEAQLDKSGLPSDRFFAERPEGSVSTLKIQRTQQEDSAVYLCASSYTFGEQYFGPGTRLTVT.

The CDR3, as DNA: TGTGCCAGCAGCCAAGAGGTTGGCAGTCCCCCGGGGAATGAGCAGTTCTTC. This gives the protein CASSQEVGSPPGNEQFF. The chain uses TRBV3-1 and TRBJ2-1, with D possibly TRBD2 on 5 matching bases. The ends were cut back, 0 bases at V and 7 bases at J, with 19 bases in the middle. The CDR3 extends over 17 amino acids. Per germline, CDR1 LGHDT and CDR2 YNNKEL (reference sequence).

The genes are TRBV24-1 and TRBJ2-1, with TRBD2 as a possible D gene (6 bases). CDR1 and CDR2 (germline): KGHDR, SFDVKD. The CDR3 has 16 amino acids. Deletions cut 5 bases from V and 0 bases from J, with 13 bases between. The CDR3 region is CATSVSSGSSYNEQFF. The CDR3 DNA reads TGTGCCACCAGTGTGAGTAGCGGAAGCTCCTACAATGAGCAGTTCTTC.

The chain employs TRBV9 and TRBJ2-3, with 8 bases lining up with TRBD1. This CDR3 has 15 residues. CDR1 and CDR2 from the germline V gene are SGDLS and YYNGEE. Trimming at V came to 3 bases and at J to 0 bases, leaving 3 bases not matched to a gene. CDR3 residues: CASSGRTGSTDTQYF. As DNA, the CDR3 is TGTGCCAGCAGCGGAAGGACAGGGAGCACAGATACGCAGTATTTT.

This clonotype has only a few counts. CDR3 amino acids: CASSLMRGRSIQYF. The CDR3 coding sequence is TGTGCCAGCAGTTTAATGAGGGGTCGTAGCATTCAGTACTTC. The chain links TRBV28 to TRBJ2-4, with D possibly called TRBD1 or TRBD2 (5 bases each). V shed 2 bases and J shed 9 bases, with 14 bases lying between them. The CDR3 is 14 residues long. Looked up from germline, CDR1 is MDHEN and CDR2 is SYDVKM.

The chain employs TRBV7-3 and TRBJ1-4; 7 nucleotides match TRBD1. The trim removed 5 bases at V and 7 bases at J, leaving 4 bases unmatched. The CDR3 length is 13 residues. The germline gives CDR1 SGHTA, CDR2 FQGTGA. The CDR3 region is CASSQGDGEKLFF. In nucleotides, the CDR3 is TGTGCCAGCAGCCAGGGGGACGGTGAAAAACTGTTTTTT.

The V call is TRBV7-9, the J call TRBJ1-1; the D gene is possibly TRBD1 (5 bases). The CDR3 loop spans 13 amino acids. V lost 7 bases to trimming and J lost 5 bases, with 14 bases between them. Germline CDR1 and CDR2: SEHNR and FQNEAQ (reference sequence). The CDR3 spells CASTSPGFTEAFF. In DNA, the CDR3 is TGTGCCAGCACTTCACCAGGGTTTACTGAAGCTTTCTTT.

This clonotype was detected only a few times. The chain recombines TRBV5-1 with TRBJ2-3; 13 nucleotides agree with TRBD2. The CDR3 runs 18 residues. Unmatched junction bases numbered 11, after V lost 1 base and J lost 6 bases. CDR1 and CDR2 from the germline V gene are SGHRS and YFSETQ. The CDR3 sequence: CASSLKTWTSGRGDTQYF. DNA for the CDR3: TGCGCCAGCAGCTTGAAAACCTGGACTAGCGGGAGAGGGGATACGCAGTATTTT.

The CDR3 nucleotides read TGTGCCAGCAGGAGACAGGTAGTCGCCGGTGGTGAGCAGTTCTTC. Translated: CASRRQVVAGGEQFF. The chain joins TRBV27 to TRBJ2-1, with D tentatively TRBD1 (6 bases). V dropped 6 bases and J dropped 9 bases, with 21 bases sitting between them. Germline V gene sequence: CDR1 MNHEY, CDR2 SMNVEV (reference sequence). The CDR3 spans 15 residues.

In this sample, this clonotype turned up a few times. The chain recombines TRBV12-3 or TRBV12-4 with TRBJ2-5; 11 bases match TRBD2. This CDR3 is built from 16 residues. Trimming removed 4 bases from V and 2 bases from J; junction bases left unmatched: 6. CDR3 sequence (DNA): TGTGCCAGCAGTTCCTACGGGACTAGCGGTCAAGAGACCCAGTACTTC. Its translation is CASSSYGTSGQETQYF.

V usage is TRBV18 and J usage is TRBJ1-5; 9 bases align to TRBD1. This CDR3 has 15 amino acids. Per germline, CDR1 KGHSH and CDR2 LQKENI. V gave up 3 bases and J gave up 7 bases; unmatched junction bases: 7. DNA of the CDR3: TGTGCCAGCTCACCGCTAGGGACAGGGAGACAGCCCCAGCATTTT. Translated, it gives CASSPLGTGRQPQHF.

The chain is built from TRBV6-1 and TRBJ2-7, with TRBD2 identical over 7 bases. The germline V gene encodes CDR1 MNHNS and CDR2 SASEGT. CDR3 length: 14 residues. V lost 5 bases and J lost 5; bases outside the gene matches: 9. DNA of the CDR3: TGTGCCAGCAGTCGGACTAGTGGGGACGACGAGCAGTACTTC. Translation gives CASSRTSGDDEQYF.

This clonotype occurred many times. The rearrangement joins TRBV12-3 or TRBV12-4 to TRBJ2-5; TRBD2 matches at 8 bases. This CDR3 has 15 residues. J lost 7 bases, V lost 2 bases, and 9 bases had no gene match. DNA for the CDR3: TGTGCCAGCAGTTTATCTACTAGCGGTGGGGGGACCCAGTACTTC. Its protein product is CASSLSTSGGGTQYF.

In this sample, this clonotype turned up many times. The V call is TRBV27, the J call TRBJ1-2; maybe TRBD1 (5 bases). Germline CDR1 and CDR2: MNHEY and SMNVEV (reference sequence). CDR3 length: 15 residues. The ends were cut back, 3 bases at V and 2 bases at J, with 13 bases in the middle. CDR3 sequence reads: CASSFSRQGNYGYTF. The CDR3 coding sequence is TGTGCCAGCAGTTTTTCAAGGCAGGGCAACTATGGCTACACCTTC.

The V and J genes are TRBV11-2 and TRBJ1-1; TRBD1 matches at 8 bases. The CDR3 totals 16 residues. J lost 5 bases, V lost 5 bases, and 13 bases had no gene match. The germline V gene has CDR1 SGHAT and CDR2 FQNNGV. The CDR3: CASSLTGAWAWTEAFF. The CDR3 region has the DNA TGTGCCAGCAGCCTGACAGGGGCCTGGGCTTGGACTGAAGCTTTCTTT.

This clonotype has just a few counts. This rearrangement joins TRBV12-3 or TRBV12-4 to TRBJ2-1; D is ambiguous. Trimming pared 1 base from V and 8 bases from J, leaving 15 bases between. This CDR3 region has 15 residues. The CDR3 region has the DNA TGTGCCAGCAGTTTAGGTCAGGTAGCTACCGATGAGCAGTTCTTC. Translated, it gives CASSLGQVATDEQFF.

This clonotype was seen a few times. As DNA, the CDR3 is TGTGCCAGCAGCTTAGGGGTGCGCAATCAGCCCCAGCATTTT. This encodes CASSLGVRNQPQHF. V usage is TRBV7-2 and J usage is TRBJ1-5; no firm D call. The CDR3 extends over 14 amino acids. V lost 1 base and J lost 2, with 6 bases in between. Per germline, CDR1 SGHTA and CDR2 FQGNSA.

This chain uses TRBV6-2 or TRBV6-3 with TRBJ2-7; maybe TRBD1 (5 bases). The CDR3 length is 10 residues. Trimming left V 6 bases short and J 8 bases short, with 8 bases between. CDR1 is MNHEY and CDR2 is SVGEGT in the germline V gene. This CDR3 is CASSRQKQYF. The CDR3 region has the DNA TGTGCCAGCAGCCGACAGAAGCAGTACTTC.